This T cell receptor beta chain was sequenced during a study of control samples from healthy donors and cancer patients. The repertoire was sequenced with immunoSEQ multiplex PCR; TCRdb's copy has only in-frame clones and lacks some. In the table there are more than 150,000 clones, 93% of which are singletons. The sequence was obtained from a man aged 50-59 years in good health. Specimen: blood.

CDR3 DNA: TGTGCCACGAGGGCGGGAGGTTCTACCGGGGAGCTGTTTTTT. Translating it yields CATRAGGSTGELFF. V and J are TRBV10-3 and TRBJ2-2; 8 bases fit TRBD2. Germline trimming cut 10 bases from V and 5 bases from J; bases unmatched to any gene: 9. This CDR3 comprises 14 residues. Per the germline V gene, CDR1 is ENHRY and CDR2 is SYGVKD.